A single sample gave rise to the 21 T cell receptor beta chains below, sequenced in a study of blood T cell repertoires in COVID-19. Method: immunoSEQ multiplex PCR; TCRdb's copy keeps in-frame clones and lacks some. Found here are about 190,000 clones, about 81% of them singletons; the top ten hold roughly 10%. Sequencing was performed on peripheral blood. The receptors come from an elderly woman with COVID-19, enrolled during active disease.

The genes are TRBV29-1 and TRBJ1-2; 8 bases match TRBD1. V lost 7 bases and J lost 7; bases outside the gene matches: 5. The CDR3 contains 11 residues. Per the germline V gene, CDR1 is SQVTM and CDR2 is ANQGSEA. The CDR3 DNA is TGCAGCGCCAACAGGGGGAGTGGCTACACCTTC. Translation: CSANRGSGYTF.

The V call is TRBV4-3, the J call TRBJ2-5; maybe TRBD2 (5 bases). Germline V gives CDR1 LGHNA, CDR2 YSLEER. The CDR3 has 13 amino acids. V lost 2 bases, J lost 4 bases, and 8 bases lay in between. CDR3 bases: TGCGCCAGCAGCCAATTCCGGGGAGAGACCCAGTACTTC. Protein product: CASSQFRGETQYF.

This chain links TRBV11-2 with TRBJ2-3; D remains ambiguous. V was pared by 3 bases and J by 4 bases, with 5 bases between. In germline, CDR1 is SGHAT, CDR2 FQNNGV. This CDR3 has 12 amino acids. This chain's CDR3 is CASSFSADTQYF. CDR3 DNA sequence: TGTGCCAGCAGCTTTTCTGCAGATACGCAGTATTTT.

The chain links TRBV3-1 (or the pseudogene TRBV3-2) to TRBJ2-5; D is perhaps TRBD1 (5 bases). The V and J ends lost 7 bases and 5 bases respectively, with 20 bases between them. Germline V gene sequence: CDR1 LGHDT, CDR2 YNNKEL (reference sequence). CDR3 length: 15 residues. The CDR3 region is CASNLRIGHQETQYF. The CDR3 bases are TGTGCCAGCAACCTAAGAATAGGACATCAGGAGACCCAGTACTTC.

This chain joins TRBV4-1 and TRBJ2-3; D is undetermined. This CDR3 spans 16 amino acids. V lost 2 bases and J lost 5, with 17 bases in between. Looked up from germline, CDR1 is MGHRA and CDR2 is YSYEKL. The CDR3 region is CASSQSRSLFIDTQYF. The CDR3 DNA is TGCGCCAGCAGCCAATCTAGGAGCCTGTTTATAGATACGCAGTATTTT.

The rearrangement joins TRBV5-4 to TRBJ1-4; TRBD1 matches at 7 bases. V was pared by 0 bases and J by 8 bases, with 4 bases of the junction left unmatched. Germline V CDR1 and CDR2: SGHNT, YYREEE (reference sequence). The CDR3 sequence is 14 residues long. The CDR3 reads CASSLVDRNEKLFF. CDR3 coding DNA: TGTGCCAGCAGCTTGGTGGACAGGAACGAAAAACTGTTTTTT.

This clone occurred once. The genes are TRBV27 and TRBJ2-1; 12 bases agree with TRBD2. Germline V gene sequence: CDR1 MNHEY, CDR2 SMNVEV (reference sequence). With 5 bases clipped from V and 4 bases from J, the junction kept 9 bases outside the gene matches. CDR3 length: 17 amino acids. The CDR3 is CASSTLLAGGGYNEQFF. CDR3 DNA: TGTGCCAGCAGTACCCTCCTAGCGGGAGGGGGTTACAATGAGCAGTTCTTC.

The genes are TRBV11-1 and TRBJ2-5; TRBD2 aligns across 7 bases. Germline trimming cut 3 bases from V and 2 bases from J; bases unmatched to any gene: 6. In germline, CDR1 is SGHAT, CDR2 FQDESV (reference sequence). This CDR3 region has 15 residues. CDR3: CASSLGTIRQETQYF. The CDR3 nucleotides are TGTGCCAGCAGCTTGGGGACTATAAGACAAGAGACCCAGTACTTC.

CDR3 loop: CASSYFGPDYEQYF. CDR3 DNA sequence: TGTGCCAGCAGCTACTTCGGTCCCGACTACGAGCAGTACTTC. The gene calls are TRBV11-2 and TRBJ2-7; unclear D gene. V was clipped by 4 bases and J by 3 bases, with 13 bases between them. CDR3 length: 14 amino acids. Germline loops: CDR1 SGHAT, CDR2 FQNNGV.

This clone was observed a few times. The J gene is TRBJ1-2, the V gene TRBV7-2, with 10 positions matching TRBD1. J gave up 7 bases and V 5 bases, and 7 bases lay outside the gene matches. The length of the CDR3 is 14 residues. In germline, CDR1 is SGHTA, CDR2 FQGNSA. In DNA, the CDR3 is TGTGCCAGCAGCCCCGACAGGGGGCTAGCTGGCTACACCTTC. It encodes CASSPDRGLAGYTF. The full variable domain, rest sourced from reference TRBV7-2 and TRBJ1-2, is GAGVSQSPSNKVTEKGKDVELRCDPISGHTALYWYRQSLGQGLEFLIYFQGNSAPDKSGLPSDRFSAERTGGSVSTLTIQRTQQEDSAVYLCASSPDRGLAGYTFGSGTRLTVV.

The chain links TRBV30 to TRBJ1-2, with 7 bases aligning to TRBD1. V gave up 3 bases and J gave up 3 bases; unmatched junction bases: 10. This CDR3 has 15 residues. Germline values: CDR1 GTSNPN, CDR2 SVGIG (reference sequence). The CDR3 DNA follows: TGTGCCTGGAGCCAACCACAGGGGCGAGACTATGGCTACACCTTC. The encoded protein is CAWSQPQGRDYGYTF.

This clone was counted ten times or more. The rearrangement links TRBV15 to TRBJ2-5, with D possibly being TRBD2 (5 bases). CDR3 length: 13 residues. The V and J ends lost 8 bases and 5 bases respectively, with 15 bases between them. CDR1 is LNHNV and CDR2 is YYDKDF in the germline V gene (reference sequence). The CDR3 nucleotides read TGTGCCACCGGTACTAGGTTCGGGGAGACCCAGTACTTC. This gives the protein CATGTRFGETQYF.

This clone is a singleton in its sample. The genes are TRBV19 and TRBJ2-1, with 9 positions matching TRBD1. The germline V gene encodes CDR1 LNHDA and CDR2 SQIVND (reference sequence). J gave up 3 bases and V 5 bases, and 8 bases lay outside the gene matches. This CDR3 has 16 residues. CDR3 residues: CASSSLTGGFYNEQFF. In DNA form, the CDR3 reads TGTGCCAGTAGTTCATTGACAGGGGGGTTCTACAATGAGCAGTTCTTC. Using reference TRBV19 and TRBJ2-1 for the parts outside the CDR3, the full variable domain is DGGITQSPKYLFRKEGQNVTLSCEQNLNHDAMYWYRQDPGQGLRLIYYSQIVNDFQKGDIAEGYSVSREKKESFPLTVTSAQKNPTAFYLCASSSLTGGFYNEQFFGPGTRLTVL.

This clone was observed at least ten times. This chain links TRBV5-1 with TRBJ2-1; 9 nucleotides align to TRBD2. The junction had 8 bases not matched to a gene; V was cut back by 0 bases and J by 10 bases. Germline CDR1 reads SGHRS; CDR2 reads YFSETQ. The CDR3 is 15 amino acids. The DNA of the CDR3 is TGCGCCAGCAGCTTGGAACCCGGACTAGCGCAAGAGCAGTTCTTC. This sequence encodes CASSLEPGLAQEQFF.

The rearrangement uses TRBV5-1 and TRBJ2-1, with 7 positions matching TRBD2. Germline-derived CDR1 and CDR2 are SGHRS and YFSETQ. The CDR3 runs 16 residues. After removal of 0 bases from V and 3 bases from J, the junction contained 6 bases not matched to a gene. The CDR3 DNA reads TGCGCCAGCAGCTTGGGGGCTAGCGGTGGCTACAATGAGCAGTTCTTC. This encodes CASSLGASGGYNEQFF. Complete variable domain (other parts from reference TRBV5-1 and TRBJ2-1): KAGVTQTPRYLIKTRGQQVTLSCSPISGHRSVSWYQQTPGQGLQFLFEYFSETQRNKGNFPGRFSGRQFSNSRSEMNVSTLELGDSALYLCASSLGASGGYNEQFFGPGTRLTVL.

This chain connects TRBV10-3 to TRBJ1-1; 8 bases map to TRBD1. V lost 5 bases and J lost 1; bases outside the gene matches: 9. The length of the CDR3 is 16 residues. Per the germline V gene, CDR1 is ENHRY and CDR2 is SYGVKD. The CDR3 spells CAISISTGVGNTEAFF. In DNA, the CDR3 is TGTGCCATCAGTATCTCGACAGGGGTTGGGAACACTGAAGCTTTCTTT.

This chain uses TRBV6-5 with TRBJ2-2; possible D gene TRBD1, 6 bases. Between the trimmed V and J ends, which lost 2 bases and 4 bases, there was a span of 8 bases. This CDR3 has 14 amino acids. In germline, CDR1 is MNHEY, CDR2 SVGAGI. Here the CDR3 DNA reads TGTGCCAGCAGTTACAGGGGGAGCACCGGGGAGCTGTTTTTT. Amino acid sequence: CASSYRGSTGELFF.

V is TRBV5-1 and J is TRBJ2-7, with no clear D. CDR1 and CDR2 from the germline V gene are SGHRS and YFSETQ. V was clipped by 3 bases and J by 3 bases, with 4 bases between them. The CDR3 covers 11 residues. The CDR3 protein is CASSSLYEQYF. For the CDR3, the DNA is TGCGCCAGCAGCTCCCTCTACGAGCAGTACTTC.

The rearrangement joins TRBV7-3 to TRBJ2-3; maybe TRBD2 (6 bases). The V gene lost 5 bases and the J gene lost 1 base, with 10 bases spanning the gap. The V gene's germline CDR1 is SGHTA and CDR2 FQGTGA. This CDR3 has 14 residues. The CDR3 protein is CASSTTGGTDTQYF. The CDR3 DNA is TGTGCCAGCAGCACGACGGGGGGCACAGATACGCAGTATTTT.

The chain combines TRBV19 with TRBJ2-5; no clear D gene. In germline, CDR1 is LNHDA, CDR2 SQIVND (reference sequence). V was trimmed by 6 bases and J by 1 base, leaving 12 bases between them. The CDR3 spans 14 residues. This CDR3 is CASRGLSSQETQYF. The CDR3 DNA follows: TGTGCCAGTAGGGGCTTATCTTCCCAAGAGACCCAGTACTTC.

The CDR3 loop reads CASSNLPGQGLGYTF. For the CDR3, the DNA is TGTGCCAGTAGTAATCTCCCGGGACAGGGGCTCGGCTACACCTTC. V usage is TRBV19 and J usage is TRBJ1-2; 10 nucleotides match TRBD1. CDR1 LNHDA and CDR2 SQIVND come from the germline V gene (reference sequence). This CDR3 contains 15 residues. The V gene end was trimmed by 4 bases and the J gene end by 8 bases; junction bases not matched to a gene: 10.